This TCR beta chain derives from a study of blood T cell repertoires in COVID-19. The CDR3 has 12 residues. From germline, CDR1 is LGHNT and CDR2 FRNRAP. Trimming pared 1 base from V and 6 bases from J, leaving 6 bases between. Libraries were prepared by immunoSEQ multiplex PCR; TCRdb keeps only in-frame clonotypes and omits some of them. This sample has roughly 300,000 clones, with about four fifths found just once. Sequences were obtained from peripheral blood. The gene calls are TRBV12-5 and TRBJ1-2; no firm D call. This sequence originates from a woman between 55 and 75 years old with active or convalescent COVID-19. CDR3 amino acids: CASGLAGNGYTF. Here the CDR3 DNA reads TGTGCTAGTGGTTTGGCCGGTAATGGCTACACCTTC.